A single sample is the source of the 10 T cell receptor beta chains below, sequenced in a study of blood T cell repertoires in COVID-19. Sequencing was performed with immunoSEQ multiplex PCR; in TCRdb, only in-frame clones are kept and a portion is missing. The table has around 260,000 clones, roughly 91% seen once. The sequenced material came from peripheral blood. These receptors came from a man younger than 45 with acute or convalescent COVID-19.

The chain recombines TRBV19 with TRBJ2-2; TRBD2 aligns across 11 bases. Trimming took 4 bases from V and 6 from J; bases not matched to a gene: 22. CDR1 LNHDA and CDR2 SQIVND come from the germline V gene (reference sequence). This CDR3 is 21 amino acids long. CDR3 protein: CASSRRGLADPGVTLSGELFF. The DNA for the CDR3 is TGTGCCAGTAGTAGGCGGGGACTAGCGGACCCGGGGGTAACACTTTCCGGGGAGCTGTTTTTT.

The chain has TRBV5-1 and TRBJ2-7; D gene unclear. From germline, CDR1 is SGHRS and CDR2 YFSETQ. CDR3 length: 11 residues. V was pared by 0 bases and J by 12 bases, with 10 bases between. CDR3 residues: CASSLGQDWYF. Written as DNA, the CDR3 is TGCGCCAGCAGCTTGGGGCAAGATTGGTACTTC.

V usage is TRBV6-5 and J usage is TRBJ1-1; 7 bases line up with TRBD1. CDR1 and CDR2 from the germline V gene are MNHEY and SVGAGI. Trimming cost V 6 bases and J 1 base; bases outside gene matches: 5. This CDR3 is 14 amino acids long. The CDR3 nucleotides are TGTGCCAGCAGGAGTGAGGGGGCGAACACTGAAGCTTTCTTT. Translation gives CASRSEGANTEAFF.

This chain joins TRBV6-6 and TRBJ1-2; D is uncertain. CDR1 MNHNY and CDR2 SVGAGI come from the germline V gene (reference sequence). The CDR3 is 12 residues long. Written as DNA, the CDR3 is TGTGCGTACAGAGAAAATGGATATGGCTACACCTTC. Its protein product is CAYRENGYGYTF.

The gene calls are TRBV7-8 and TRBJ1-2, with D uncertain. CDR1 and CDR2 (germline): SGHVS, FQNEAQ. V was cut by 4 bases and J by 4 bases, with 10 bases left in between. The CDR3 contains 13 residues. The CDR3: CASSSRVSYGYTF. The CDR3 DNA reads TGTGCCAGCAGCTCGAGAGTCTCCTATGGCTACACCTTC.

The CDR3 protein is CASSLVYGEGQPQHF. The CDR3 DNA is TGCGCCAGCAGCTTGGTATACGGGGAGGGTCAGCCCCAGCATTTT. The chain links TRBV5-1 to TRBJ1-5; D not certain. V was cut by 0 bases and J by 6 bases, with 13 bases left in between. Per germline, CDR1 SGHRS and CDR2 YFSETQ. This CDR3 region has 15 residues.

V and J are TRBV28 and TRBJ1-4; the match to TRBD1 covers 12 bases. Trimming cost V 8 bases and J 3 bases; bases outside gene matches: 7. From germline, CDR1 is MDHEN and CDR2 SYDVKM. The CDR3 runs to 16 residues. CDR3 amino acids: CASRDRGQWANEKLFF. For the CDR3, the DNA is TGTGCCAGCCGGGACAGGGGGCAGTGGGCTAATGAAAAACTGTTTTTT.

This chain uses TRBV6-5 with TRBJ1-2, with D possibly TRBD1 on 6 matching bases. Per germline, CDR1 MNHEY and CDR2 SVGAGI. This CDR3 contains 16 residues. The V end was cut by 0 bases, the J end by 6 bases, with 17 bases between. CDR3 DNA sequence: TGTGCCAGCAGTTACTCGATAAAGGGACATAAAGATGGCTACACCTTC. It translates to CASSYSIKGHKDGYTF.

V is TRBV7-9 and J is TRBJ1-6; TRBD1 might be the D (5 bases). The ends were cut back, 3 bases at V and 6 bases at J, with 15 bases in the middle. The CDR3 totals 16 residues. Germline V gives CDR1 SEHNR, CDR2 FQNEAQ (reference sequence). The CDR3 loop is CASSFLSGFGNSPLHF. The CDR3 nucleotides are TGTGCCAGCAGCTTCCTCTCAGGGTTCGGTAATTCACCCCTCCACTTT.

This CDR3 is CATSEQGVGNQPQHF. The CDR3 DNA follows: TGTGCCACCAGCGAACAGGGGGTCGGCAATCAGCCCCAGCATTTT. The chain joins TRBV15 to TRBJ1-5; 8 positions match TRBD1. The CDR3 totals 15 residues. Germline CDR1 and CDR2: LNHNV and YYDKDF (reference sequence). V gave up 5 bases and J gave up 2 bases; unmatched junction bases: 5.